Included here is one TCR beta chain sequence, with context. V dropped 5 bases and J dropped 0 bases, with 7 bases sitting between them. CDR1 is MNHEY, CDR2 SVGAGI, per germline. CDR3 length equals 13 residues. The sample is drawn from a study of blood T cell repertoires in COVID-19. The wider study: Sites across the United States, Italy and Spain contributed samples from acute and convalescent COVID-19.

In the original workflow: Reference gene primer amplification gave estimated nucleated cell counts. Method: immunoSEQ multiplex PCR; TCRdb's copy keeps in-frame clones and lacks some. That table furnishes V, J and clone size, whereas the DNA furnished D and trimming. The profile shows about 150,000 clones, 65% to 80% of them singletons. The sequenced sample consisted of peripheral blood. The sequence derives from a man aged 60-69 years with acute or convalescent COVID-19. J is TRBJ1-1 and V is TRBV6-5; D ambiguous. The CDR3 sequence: CASSSQVNTEAFF. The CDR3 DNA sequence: TGTGCCAGCAGTAGTCAGGTGAACACTGAAGCTTTCTTT.